Presented here are 22 T cell receptor beta chains from one specimen sequenced in a study of shared clonotypes between healthy human individuals. Libraries were prepared by immunoSEQ multiplex PCR; TCRdb keeps only in-frame clonotypes and omits some of them. The sample lists hundreds of thousands of clones, roughly 77% occurring once. The sequenced material came from PBMCs. These receptors were collected from a middle-aged woman in good health. Some clones in this sample may be carry-over from other donors' samples.

The rearrangement uses TRBV19 and TRBJ1-5; TRBD1 might be the D (5 bases). Germline CDR1 reads LNHDA; CDR2 reads SQIVND (reference sequence). V was cut by 3 bases and J by 4 bases, with 10 bases left in between. The CDR3 contains 14 residues. The CDR3 DNA reads TGTGCCAGTAGTATTACAGGCGATAATCAGCCCCAGCATTTT. The encoded protein is CASSITGDNQPQHF.

The chain carries TRBV5-1 and TRBJ2-3; 8 bases line up with TRBD2. J was trimmed by 3 bases and V by 2 bases; bases with no gene match: 11. The germline gives CDR1 SGHRS, CDR2 YFSETQ. This CDR3 is 17 amino acids long. As DNA, the CDR3 is TGCGCCAGCAGCTTAAAGGGCCTTAGCGGGGTAACAGATACGCAGTATTTT. Translated: CASSLKGLSGVTDTQYF. The full variable domain, its missing parts supplied by reference TRBV5-1 and TRBJ2-3, is KAGVTQTPRYLIKTRGQQVTLSCSPISGHRSVSWYQQTPGQGLQFLFEYFSETQRNKGNFPGRFSGRQFSNSRSEMNVSTLELGDSALYLCASSLKGLSGVTDTQYFGPGTRLTVL.

Ten or more counts support this clone. The chain carries TRBV7-2 and TRBJ2-4, with D uncertain. Germline CDR1 is SGHTA and CDR2 is FQGNSA. The CDR3 sequence is 15 residues long. The V gene lost 1 base and the J gene lost 5 bases, with 12 bases spanning the gap. The CDR3 nucleotides are TGTGCCAGCAGCTTAGGCTCGGGTTTCCAAAACATTCAGTACTTC. This sequence encodes CASSLGSGFQNIQYF.

The chain recombines TRBV6-1 with TRBJ2-7, with D unresolved. Trimming cost V 6 bases and J 2 bases, with 11 bases left between them. The length of the CDR3 is 13 residues. Per germline, CDR1 MNHNS and CDR2 SASEGT. CDR3 sequence reads: CASSQTNTYEQYF. Written as DNA, the CDR3 is TGTGCCAGCAGCCAAACTAATACCTACGAGCAGTACTTC.

This sequence joins TRBV5-1 and TRBJ1-3; D might be TRBD1 (5 bases). From germline, CDR1 is SGHRS and CDR2 YFSETQ. The CDR3 totals 16 residues. The ends were cut back, 5 bases at V and 0 bases at J, with 15 bases in the middle. The CDR3 nucleotides read TGCGCCAGCAGGAGCGGCCGGGGACTCTCTGGAAACACCATATATTTT. Translated, it gives CASRSGRGLSGNTIYF.

This chain links TRBV5-1 with TRBJ2-2; 7 bases match TRBD2. Trimming cost V 0 bases and J 3 bases; bases outside gene matches: 11. Germline loops: CDR1 SGHRS, CDR2 YFSETQ. The CDR3 is 18 amino acids. CDR3 coding DNA: TGCGCCAGCAGCTTGGCCATCGGCGGGCTAGCGGACACCGGGGAGCTGTTTTTT. Residues: CASSLAIGGLADTGELFF.

V usage is TRBV28 and J usage is TRBJ2-7; 7 positions match TRBD1. The germline gives CDR1 MDHEN, CDR2 SYDVKM. The CDR3 is 13 residues long. Trimming cost V 8 bases and J 3 bases; bases outside gene matches: 7. CDR3 loop: CASRPGTDYEQYF. The CDR3 nucleotides are TGTGCCAGCCGACCCGGGACAGACTACGAGCAGTACTTC.

The rearrangement uses TRBV27 and TRBJ1-5; 8 nucleotides align to TRBD1. This CDR3 has 22 amino acids. The trim removed 4 bases at V and 0 bases at J, leaving 23 bases unmatched. Germline-derived CDR1 and CDR2 are MNHEY and SMNVEV (reference sequence). The CDR3 loop is CASSSTSGGDRRPANSNQPQHF. DNA of the CDR3: TGTGCCAGCAGTTCCACCTCGGGGGGGGACAGGAGACCCGCAAATAGCAATCAGCCCCAGCATTTT.

This rearrangement joins TRBV4-3 to TRBJ1-2, with TRBD1 as a possible D gene (6 bases). Trimming removed 1 base from V and 7 bases from J, with 16 bases in between. Germline CDR1 reads LGHNA; CDR2 reads YSLEER. This CDR3 region has 15 residues. CDR3 region: CASSQAAYRAFGYTF. CDR3 coding DNA: TGCGCCAGCAGCCAAGCGGCATACAGGGCCTTTGGCTACACCTTC.

This clone was counted once. The chain uses TRBV28 and TRBJ1-4; a possible D gene is TRBD1 (5 bases). V was pared by 5 bases and J by 4 bases, with 17 bases between. This CDR3 is built from 16 residues. From germline, CDR1 is MDHEN and CDR2 SYDVKM. CDR3 loop: CASSPSRDGFNEKLFF. In nucleotides, the CDR3 is TGTGCCAGCAGTCCTTCTCGGGACGGCTTTAATGAAAAACTGTTTTTT. Drawing the rest from reference TRBV28 and TRBJ1-4, the complete variable domain is DVKVTQSSRYLVKRTGEKVFLECVQDMDHENMFWYRQDPGLGLRLIYFSYDVKMKEKGDIPEGYSVSREKKERFSLILESASTNQTSMYLCASSPSRDGFNEKLFFGSGTQLSVL.

The rearrangement joins TRBV5-1 to TRBJ2-3, with TRBD2 matching 7 bases. V dropped 4 bases and J dropped 4; count of bases not matched to a gene: 12. The CDR3 is 16 amino acids. Germline lookup yields CDR1 SGHRS and CDR2 YFSETQ. CDR3 in amino acids: CASSPGTTNVADTQYF. The CDR3, as DNA: TGCGCCAGCAGCCCCGGGACTACGAACGTAGCAGATACGCAGTATTTT.

J is TRBJ2-7 and V is TRBV2; 10 nucleotides align to TRBD1. Germline assignment: CDR1 SNHLY and CDR2 FYNNEI. CDR3 length equals 16 residues. The trim removed 8 bases at V and 6 bases at J, leaving 16 bases unmatched. CDR3 in amino acids: CASGVRTGTGAPEQYF. In DNA form, the CDR3 reads TGTGCCAGCGGAGTTAGGACCGGGACAGGGGCTCCCGAGCAGTACTTC.

This clone was seen only once. The chain joins TRBV2 to TRBJ2-5; tentative D call: TRBD1 (5 bases). The CDR3 sequence is 13 residues long. Germline V gene sequence: CDR1 SNHLY, CDR2 FYNNEI. V lost 5 bases and J lost 2, with 9 bases in between. CDR3 amino acids: CASSYRPQETQYF. In nucleotides, the CDR3 is TGTGCCAGCAGTTACAGGCCTCAAGAGACCCAGTACTTC.

This clone was picked up one time. The chain joins TRBV6-4 to TRBJ2-1; no firm D call. Looked up from germline, CDR1 is MRHNA and CDR2 is SNTAGT. The CDR3 spans 15 residues. The V and J ends lost 1 base and 5 bases respectively, with 12 bases between them. The CDR3 DNA reads TGTGCCAGCAGTGACTATGGCCAGGACCACAATGAGCAGTTCTTC. Amino acids: CASSDYGQDHNEQFF.

The gene calls are TRBV6-5 and TRBJ2-5; D is possibly TRBD1 (5 bases). The CDR3 has 14 amino acids. Germline assignment: CDR1 MNHEY and CDR2 SVGAGI. The V and J ends lost 3 bases and 7 bases respectively, with 15 bases between them. CDR3 sequence: CASSYLDRGGTQYF. The CDR3 DNA follows: TGTGCCAGCAGTTATCTAGACAGAGGTGGGACCCAGTACTTC.

The V and J genes are TRBV5-1 and TRBJ2-5; D remains ambiguous. This CDR3 region has 13 residues. CDR1 is SGHRS, CDR2 YFSETQ, per germline. V was shortened by 0 bases and J by 3 bases, with 6 bases between the two germline ends. Here the CDR3 reads CASSLVAEETQYF. The DNA of the CDR3 is TGCGCCAGCAGCTTGGTGGCAGAAGAGACCCAGTACTTC.

The chain couples TRBV5-8 to TRBJ2-7, with no clear D. Trimming left V 1 base short and J 3 bases short, with 5 bases between. The CDR3 runs to 12 residues. Germline CDR1 is SGHTS and CDR2 is YDEGEE. CDR3 bases: TGTGCCAGCAGCTTGCAGGTCTACGAGCAGTACTTC. It is translated as CASSLQVYEQYF.

This chain joins TRBV2 and TRBJ2-1, with a tentative D call TRBD2 (5 bases). CDR1 is SNHLY, CDR2 FYNNEI, per germline. V lost 3 bases to trimming and J lost 0 bases, with 9 bases between them. The CDR3 has 15 amino acids. The CDR3 spells CASSEQDFSYNEQFF. The DNA of the CDR3 is TGTGCCAGCAGTGAGCAGGACTTCTCCTACAATGAGCAGTTCTTC.

The chain joins TRBV6-6 to TRBJ2-5; D might be TRBD1 or TRBD2, each matching 5 bases. Germline assignment: CDR1 MNHNY and CDR2 SVGAGI (reference sequence). This CDR3 contains 15 residues. V was trimmed by 0 bases and J by 3 bases, leaving 11 bases between them. In nucleotides, the CDR3 is TGTGCCAGCAGTTACTCGAGGGGTTGGGAAGAGACCCAGTACTTC. As protein: CASSYSRGWEETQYF.

This clone was picked up a small number of times. The chain is built from TRBV28 and TRBJ2-7; unclear D gene. The CDR3 has 11 amino acids. Germline V CDR1 and CDR2: MDHEN, SYDVKM. Trimming stripped 6 bases from V and 5 bases from J, with 8 bases between. The CDR3 reads CASRRNHEQYF. In nucleotides, the CDR3 is TGTGCCAGCAGGAGGAACCACGAGCAGTACTTC.

V is TRBV2 and J is TRBJ2-1; TRBD2 aligns across 8 bases. This CDR3 contains 14 residues. Germline loops: CDR1 SNHLY, CDR2 FYNNEI. After removal of 4 bases from V and 11 bases from J, the junction contained 10 bases not matched to a gene. The DNA of the CDR3 is TGTGCCAGCAGTGCGGCTAGCGGGTGGGTTAAGCAGTTCTTC. Encoded protein: CASSAASGWVKQFF. The complete variable domain, with remaining parts taken from reference TRBV2 and TRBJ2-1, reads EPEVTQTPSHQVTQMGQEVILRCVPISNHLYFYWYRQILGQKVEFLVSFYNNEISEKSEIFDDQFSVERPDGSNFTLKIRSTKLEDSAMYFCASSAASGWVKQFFGPGTRLTVL.

This clone was recorded a few times. The chain couples TRBV9 to TRBJ1-3; D call uncertain. V was clipped by 2 bases and J by 1 base, with 19 bases between them. Looked up from germline, CDR1 is SGDLS and CDR2 is YYNGEE. This CDR3 has 18 residues. CDR3 sequence reads: CASSVGWESRRSGNTIYF. As DNA, the CDR3 is TGTGCCAGCAGCGTGGGTTGGGAATCCAGGCGTTCTGGAAACACCATATATTTT.